What follows are 16 T cell receptor beta chains derived from one specimen sequenced in a study of blood T cells in healthy people across ages. For the second PCR, which ran for roughly 7 to 11 cycles, a sample-barcoded 5' primer and a J-beta primer mix were used. Each CDR3 protein is one row after TCRdb ran MiXCR on the 5' RACE reads. Of more than 500,000 distinct CDR3 sequences in the sample, approximately 26% were seen once. In addition, the sample was reused for a study of T cells of mothers and their children.

Source material: blood. The source of these receptors is a boy aged 2 to 10 in good health.

This clonotype was seen a handful of times. The rearrangement links TRBV15 to TRBJ2-7; 7 bases match TRBD1. The V gene's germline CDR1 is LNHNV and CDR2 YYDKDF (reference sequence). V dropped 0 bases and J dropped 10; count of bases not matched to a gene: 12. The CDR3 covers 15 residues. Here the CDR3 reads CATSRDGGTAAEQYF. The CDR3 region has the DNA TGTGCCACCAGCAGAGATGGTGGGACAGCCGCGGAACAGTACTTC. Complete variable domain (other parts from reference TRBV15 and TRBJ2-7): DAMVIQNPRYQVTQFGKPVTLSCSQTLNHNVMYWYQQKSSQAPKLLFHYYDKDFNNEADTPDNFQSRRPNTSFCFLDIRSPGLGDTAMYLCATSRDGGTAAEQYFGPGTRLTVT.

The genes are TRBV12-3 or TRBV12-4 and TRBJ2-3, with 7 bases identical to TRBD2. This CDR3 region has 14 residues. J lost 6 bases, V lost 6 bases, and 9 bases had no gene match. The chain's CDR3 is CASRRIAGADTQYF. The CDR3 DNA is TGTGCCAGCAGGAGGATAGCGGGCGCCGATACGCAGTATTTT.

This chain connects TRBV13 to TRBJ2-5; 8 bases match TRBD2. The DNA end favors TRBJ2-1, so the J call may be wrong. The CDR3 length is 16 residues. Germline V gene data show CDR1 as PRHDT and CDR2 as FYEKMQ (reference sequence). The CDR3 coding sequence is TGTGCCAGCAGCTTAGGGGGACTAGGGTTGGGGAACGAGCAGTTCTTC. It encodes CASSLGGLGLGNEQFF.

This chain links TRBV10-3 with TRBJ2-3; 10 positions agree with TRBD2. V dropped 6 bases and J dropped 3; count of bases not matched to a gene: 3. CDR1 and CDR2 from the germline V gene are ENHRY and SYGVKD. There are 14 residues in the CDR3. This CDR3 reads CAIRAGLATDTQYF. For the CDR3, the DNA is TGTGCCATCAGAGCGGGACTAGCGACAGATACGCAGTATTTT.

The CDR3 region is CASSKGQGREKLFF. CDR3 coding DNA: TGTGCCAGCAGCAAGGGACAGGGGAGGGAAAAACTGTTTTTT. The rearrangement uses TRBV5-5 and TRBJ1-4; TRBD1 aligns across 10 bases. This CDR3 contains 14 residues. V shed 4 bases and J 8 bases; nucleotides not matched to a gene: 5. Per germline, CDR1 SGHKS and CDR2 YYEKEE (reference sequence). Combining the CDR3 with reference TRBV5-5 and TRBJ1-4 gives the whole variable domain DAGVTQSPTHLIKTRGQQVTLRCSPISGHKSVSWYQQVLGQGPQFIFQYYEKEERGRGNFPDRFSARQFPNYSSELNVNALLLGDSALYLCASSKGQGREKLFFGSGTQLSVL.

The CDR3 here is CASSLLAEPFEQYF. DNA of the CDR3: TGTGCCAGCAGTTTGCTTGCGGAACCCTTCGAGCAGTACTTC. The chain links TRBV27 to TRBJ2-7, with unresolved D. This CDR3 contains 14 residues. Trimming left V 3 bases short and J 6 bases short, with 15 bases between. From germline, CDR1 is MNHEY and CDR2 SMNVEV (reference sequence).

The V call is TRBV20-1, the J call TRBJ2-3; TRBD2 matches 7 bases. The CDR3 loop spans 14 amino acids. J lost 0 bases, V lost 4 bases, and 4 bases had no gene match. The germline gives CDR1 DFQATT, CDR2 SNEGSKA (reference sequence). The CDR3 coding sequence is TGCAGTGCTAATTCGCGGGGGAGCACAGATACGCAGTATTTT. Encoded protein: CSANSRGSTDTQYF.

The chain employs TRBV7-9 and TRBJ2-1, with TRBD2 matching 11 bases. The CDR3 sequence is 15 residues long. J lost 6 bases, V lost 5 bases, and 6 bases had no gene match. Germline V gene data show CDR1 as SEHNR and CDR2 as FQNEAQ (reference sequence). Written as DNA, the CDR3 is TGTGCCAGCAGCCGCGTAACTAGCGGGAGCAATGAGCAGTTCTTC. This encodes CASSRVTSGSNEQFF.

The chain has TRBV7-8 and TRBJ1-5; D is unclear. Germline CDR1 reads SGHVS; CDR2 reads FQNEAQ. CDR3 size: 19 residues. Trimming left V 4 bases short and J 1 base short, with 23 bases between. The CDR3 sequence is CASSSRATQVYLSNQPQHF. In nucleotides, the CDR3 is TGTGCCAGCAGCTCCCGGGCCACTCAGGTGTATCTAAGCAATCAGCCCCAGCATTTT.

This clonotype was counted only a few times. The chain uses TRBV27 and TRBJ2-3; perhaps TRBD1 as D (6 bases). Per germline, CDR1 MNHEY and CDR2 SMNVEV (reference sequence). CDR3 length equals 13 residues. Trimming shortened V by 5 bases and J by 4 bases, and 10 bases separated the two germline ends. CDR3: CASSDRWADTQYF. The CDR3 nucleotides are TGTGCCAGCAGTGACAGGTGGGCAGATACGCAGTATTTT.

In this sample, this clonotype turned up a few times. The J gene is TRBJ2-6, the V gene TRBV12-3 or TRBV12-4; 11 bases match TRBD1. The CDR3 extends over 19 amino acids. The junction had 9 bases not matched to a gene; V was cut back by 3 bases and J by 2 bases. The CDR3 spells CASSLALGQGAPGANVLTF. In nucleotides, the CDR3 is TGTGCCAGCAGTTTGGCGCTTGGACAGGGGGCGCCTGGGGCCAACGTCCTGACTTTC.

The chain couples TRBV6-2 or TRBV6-3 to TRBJ2-7; TRBD1 matches 10 bases. There are 13 residues in the CDR3. The V gene end was trimmed by 4 bases and the J gene end by 8 bases; junction bases not matched to a gene: 5. The V gene's germline CDR1 is MNHEY and CDR2 SVGEGT. The DNA of the CDR3 is TGTGCCAGCAGTTCGGGACAGGGGCTCAAGCAGTACTTC. Translating it yields CASSSGQGLKQYF.

CDR3: CASSLEAQNIQYF. The CDR3 DNA reads TGCGCCAGCAGCTTGGAGGCTCAAAACATTCAGTACTTC. V usage is TRBV5-1 and J usage is TRBJ2-4; no reliable D call. Germline loops: CDR1 SGHRS, CDR2 YFSETQ. The CDR3 is made up of 13 amino acids. Trimming removed 0 bases at V and 5 bases at J, with 6 bases between.

The gene calls are TRBV4-3 and TRBJ2-5; 11 nucleotides match TRBD2. This CDR3 has 20 residues. The germline V gene has CDR1 LGHNA and CDR2 YSLEER. The J segment lost 2 bases and the V segment lost 4 bases, leaving 18 bases of the junction unmatched. The CDR3 sequence is CASSPYHLNRLAGKQETQYF. The CDR3 DNA reads TGCGCCAGCAGCCCCTATCATCTTAACAGACTAGCGGGAAAACAAGAGACCCAGTACTTC.

There are a few counts of this clonotype. The chain is built from TRBV6-2 or TRBV6-3 and TRBJ1-2; D is undetermined. The CDR3 is 13 amino acids. The ends were cut back, 2 bases at V and 6 bases at J, with 10 bases in the middle. CDR1 and CDR2 from the germline V gene are MNHEY and SVGEGT. CDR3 sequence reads: CASSYASRNGYTF. The DNA of the CDR3 is TGTGCCAGCAGTTACGCCTCAAGGAATGGCTACACCTTC.

The rearrangement joins TRBV5-1 to TRBJ1-6; D perhaps matches TRBD1 (5 bases). V was clipped by 3 bases and J by 9 bases, with 13 bases between them. The CDR3 totals 14 residues. Germline V gene lookup returns CDR1 SGHRS and CDR2 YFSETQ. Here the CDR3 reads CASSWGQGSSPLHF. The CDR3 region has the DNA TGCGCCAGCAGCTGGGGCCAGGGTAGTTCACCCCTCCACTTT.